The clone carrying this T cell receptor (beta chain) was counted between two and nine times. TCRdb re-called the 5' RACE reads through MiXCR, storing one row per CDR3 protein. The data contain 35,000 to 50,000 distinct CDR3 sequences, 25% to 35% of them singletons. Memory CD4+ cells were defined as CD4+CD45RO+CD25-. The clonotype was recovered from a female donor with breast cancer. What was sequenced was tumor-infiltrating memory CD4+ T cells sorted from the breast tumor. Subset given: memory CD4+ T cells, CD4+CD45RO+CD25-.

CDR3 nucleotide sequence: TGTGCCAGCACCCTGGCAGGGGCCTACAATGAGCAGTTCTTC. It yields the protein CASTLAGAYNEQFF. The chain has TRBV12-3 or TRBV12-4 and TRBJ2-1, with D possibly being TRBD1 (6 bases). Deletions cut 7 bases from V and 2 bases from J, with 12 bases between. The CDR3 is 14 residues long.